This T cell receptor beta chain was captured by sequencing in a study of regulatory dendritic cells for organ transplantation. As for this clone: Its matching antigen is unknown.

Libraries were prepared by immunoSEQ multiplex PCR; TCRdb keeps only in-frame clonotypes and omits some of them. The table has fewer than 40,000 clones, around nine tenths seen once. General observations from the study: Naive T cells showed high diversity, memory cells less, memory CD8+ least.

V was shortened by 6 bases and J by 0 bases, with 8 bases between the two germline ends. The CDR3 contains 13 residues. From germline, CDR1 is MNHEY and CDR2 SVGAGI. V usage is TRBV6-5 and J usage is TRBJ1-2; the D is unclear. The material sequenced was naive CD8+ T cells from blood. Subset in this sample: CD45RA+ naive T cells. This sequence originates from a human donor in good health. The CDR3 spells CASRDRANYGYTF. DNA of the CDR3: TGTGCCAGCAGAGACCGAGCTAACTATGGCTACACCTTC.